Listed here is a single T cell receptor beta chain. The entry originates in a study of blood T cell repertoires in COVID-19. Whole-study context: Researchers got acute and convalescent COVID-19 samples from the United States, Italy and Spain. Sources were T cells, B-cell-depleted T cells, or PBMCs; the material itself was cDNA or gDNA.

In the study's own analysis: By means of reference gene primer amplification, nucleated cell counts were estimated. Measured with immunoSEQ multiplex PCR; TCRdb has only the in-frame clones, and not every one. V and J calls and clone size are as listed in that table; D and trimming were resolved from the DNA. Among about 330,000 clones listed, approximately 88% were seen once. The length of the CDR3 is 16 residues. Per germline, CDR1 SGHRS and CDR2 YFSETQ. V lost 0 bases and J lost 4; bases outside the gene matches: 6. The sample comprised peripheral blood. The receptor comes from a man aged 25 to 45 with COVID-19, enrolled during active disease. The chain combines TRBV5-1 with TRBJ2-2, with TRBD1 matching 7 bases. CDR3 amino acids: CASSLGAGGTTGELFF. The CDR3 coding sequence is TGCGCCAGCAGCTTGGGGGCAGGGGGTACCACCGGGGAGCTGTTTTTT.